This T cell receptor beta chain was recovered during a study of cytomegalovirus exposure and HLA in healthy donors. Study-level findings and limits: Reportedly, a later analysis found an Asian-associated ancestry cluster had fewer N-insertions than the roughly 700-donor mean.

The CDR3 totals 14 residues. Trimming stripped 2 bases from V and 8 bases from J, with 12 bases between. The germline gives CDR1 MNHNY, CDR2 SVGAGI (reference sequence). With regard to this clone: Its cognate antigen is unknown.

Healthy donors of bone marrow made up the group. PCR employed 60 Vbeta and 13 Jbeta primers. In the original workflow: A later analysis tallied tens of millions of unique TCR beta chains, around 12 million of them shared. TCRdb's table, derived via immunoSEQ multiplex PCR, lists solely in-frame clones and lacks some. Clone size and the V and J calls come from that table; the DNA yielded D and trimming. This sample has some 90,000 clones, with 76% found just once. The specimen was PBMCs. This TCR derives from a man aged 25 to 40 in good health and CMV-seropositive. The genes are TRBV6-6 and TRBJ1-4; D may be TRBD1 (5 bases). DNA of the CDR3: TGTGCCAGCAGTTACAGGGACGGGAGGGAAAAACTGTTTTTT. Translating gives CASSYRDGREKLFF.